What follows are 21 T cell receptor beta chains derived from one specimen sequenced in a study of shared clonotypes between healthy human individuals. Clones were sequenced by immunoSEQ multiplex PCR, and TCRdb holds only the in-frame ones, with some missing. Of 2 million to 2.5 million clones listed, 85% to 95% are singletons. Selected positively for CCR7 and CD45RO-negative, naive CD8 cells excluded terminally differentiated effector memory CD45RA+ cells. The sample taken for sequencing was naive CD8+ T cells from PBMCs. The receptors were gathered from a man aged 18 to 29 in good health. Some clones in this sample may be carry-over from other donors' samples.

The chain carries TRBV7-9 and TRBJ2-3, with no clear D. From germline, CDR1 is SEHNR and CDR2 FQNEAQ (reference sequence). The CDR3 has 16 residues. Trimming cost V 5 bases and J 6 bases, with 21 bases left between them. CDR3 sequence (DNA): TGTGCCAGCAGCCCCTCGGGCACTAACCATTGGGATACGCAGTATTTT. Protein sequence: CASSPSGTNHWDTQYF.

This clone showed up just once. This chain uses TRBV11-2 with TRBJ2-7; D uncertain. Germline values: CDR1 SGHAT, CDR2 FQNNGV. CDR3 length: 13 residues. V lost 3 bases and J lost 2, with 8 bases in between. DNA of the CDR3: TGTGCCAGCAGCTTCCACCCGGCCTACGAGCAGTACTTC. Protein sequence: CASSFHPAYEQYF.

The genes are TRBV10-3 and TRBJ1-5; D unclear. Germline-derived CDR1 and CDR2 are ENHRY and SYGVKD. The CDR3 extends over 13 amino acids. V lost 4 bases and J lost 3, with 7 bases in between. The CDR3 bases are TGTGCCATCAGTGCCGGCCTCAATCAGCCCCAGCATTTT. It translates to CAISAGLNQPQHF.

The chain links TRBV6-1 to TRBJ2-6, with TRBD2 matching 10 bases. CDR3 length: 19 residues. V gave up 2 bases and J gave up 0 bases; unmatched junction bases: 7. The V gene's germline CDR1 is MNHNS and CDR2 SASEGT. The CDR3 spells CASSERLAGDSSGANVLTF. In nucleotides, the CDR3 is TGTGCCAGCAGTGAAAGGCTAGCGGGGGACAGCTCTGGGGCCAACGTCCTGACTTTC.

V usage is TRBV7-9 and J usage is TRBJ2-1; D might be TRBD1 or TRBD2, each matching 6 bases. The CDR3 sequence is 14 residues long. Deletions cut 4 bases from V and 10 bases from J, with 17 bases between. CDR1 is SEHNR, CDR2 FQNEAQ, per germline (reference sequence). CDR3 residues: CASSSPGGLEEQFF. Written as DNA, the CDR3 is TGTGCCAGCAGCTCCCCCGGGGGCCTGGAGGAGCAGTTCTTC.

DNA of the CDR3: TGTGCCAGCAGTTACGGCGGGAGGGACTACAATGAGCAGTTCTTC. This translates into CASSYGGRDYNEQFF. J is TRBJ2-1 and V is TRBV6-5; the match to TRBD2 covers 9 bases. The germline V gene encodes CDR1 MNHEY and CDR2 SVGAGI. The trim removed 2 bases at V and 3 bases at J, leaving 2 bases unmatched. The CDR3 runs to 15 residues.

The V gene is TRBV5-6, the J gene TRBJ2-1, with D tentatively TRBD2 (6 bases). Between the trimmed V and J ends, which lost 6 bases and 0 bases, there was a span of 19 bases. The CDR3 is 17 amino acids. The germline CDR1 and CDR2 sequences are SGHDT and YYEEEE. The chain's CDR3 is CASIAFLEGTSYNEQFF. The CDR3 region has the DNA TGTGCCAGCATTGCCTTCCTGGAGGGAACCTCCTACAATGAGCAGTTCTTC.

The V gene is TRBV10-3, the J gene TRBJ2-1; D assignment may be TRBD1 or TRBD2 (5 bases each). From germline, CDR1 is ENHRY and CDR2 SYGVKD. The CDR3 consists of 15 residues. V was clipped by 6 bases and J by 5 bases, with 17 bases between them. This chain's CDR3 is CAIRPGARDDNEQFF. The CDR3 bases are TGTGCCATCAGACCCGGGGCCAGGGACGACAATGAGCAGTTCTTC.

The chain has TRBV28 and TRBJ2-1; weak D call: TRBD2 (7 bases). Per germline, CDR1 MDHEN and CDR2 SYDVKM. V lost 6 bases, J lost 8 bases, and 26 bases lay in between. The CDR3 contains 17 residues. Here the CDR3 reads CASREVLRGPKGYEQFF. Here the CDR3 DNA reads TGTGCCAGCAGGGAGGTTCTGCGGGGGCCGAAGGGGTATGAGCAGTTCTTC.

The chain employs TRBV28 and TRBJ2-7; weak D call: TRBD1 (5 bases). V was clipped by 3 bases and J by 4 bases, with 13 bases between them. CDR3 length: 14 amino acids. The germline gives CDR1 MDHEN, CDR2 SYDVKM. In DNA form, the CDR3 reads TGTGCCAGCAGTTTCGATGGCAGGGAATACGAGCAGTACTTC. Translation: CASSFDGREYEQYF.

With regard to this clone: Additional DNA sequences in this sample encode the identical CDR3. The rearrangement links TRBV29-1 to TRBJ2-2, with a possible D match to TRBD2 (5 bases). V was clipped by 4 bases and J by 5 bases, with 8 bases between them. Germline V gene sequence: CDR1 SQVTM, CDR2 ANQGSEA. The CDR3 totals 12 residues. CDR3 sequence: CSVVAGTGELFF. The CDR3 nucleotides read TGCAGCGTTGTTGCGGGTACCGGGGAGCTGTTTTTT.

This sequence joins TRBV28 and TRBJ1-4; D perhaps matches TRBD1 (5 bases). The germline V and J ends were trimmed by 6 bases and 6 bases, with 14 bases remaining between them. The CDR3 sequence is 14 residues long. Germline V lookup: CDR1 MDHEN, CDR2 SYDVKM. CDR3 protein: CASRQGTLDEKLFF. The DNA for the CDR3 is TGTGCCAGCAGGCAAGGGACCCTGGATGAAAAACTGTTTTTT.

Concerning this clone itself: Additional DNA sequences in this sample encode the identical CDR3. The rearrangement joins TRBV9 to TRBJ2-1; D not resolved. The V gene lost 0 bases and the J gene lost 0 bases, with 7 bases spanning the gap. Germline V gene data show CDR1 as SGDLS and CDR2 as YYNGEE. CDR3 size: 15 residues. The DNA of the CDR3 is TGTGCCAGCAGCGTAGATTCAAGCTCCTACAATGAGCAGTTCTTC. Its protein product is CASSVDSSSYNEQFF. Supplemented by reference TRBV9 and TRBJ2-1, the full variable domain reads DSGVTQTPKHLITATGQRVTLRCSPRSGDLSVYWYQQSLDQGLQFLIQYYNGEERAKGNILERFSAQQFPDLHSELNLSSLELGDSALYFCASSVDSSSYNEQFFGPGTRLTVL.

The rearrangement links TRBV25-1 to TRBJ2-1, with D maybe TRBD2 (6 bases). Trimming cost V 3 bases and J 5 bases, with 14 bases left between them. This CDR3 region has 15 residues. Germline CDR1 reads MGHDK; CDR2 reads SYGVNS. The chain's CDR3 is CASSESIRTNNEQFF. The CDR3, as DNA: TGTGCCAGCAGTGAGTCAATCCGGACTAACAATGAGCAGTTCTTC.

V gene TRBV5-4 combines with J gene TRBJ2-2; tentatively, D is TRBD2 (5 bases). Germline CDR1 SGHNT, CDR2 YYREEE (reference sequence). This CDR3 contains 16 residues. Trimming removed 5 bases from V and 7 bases from J, with 21 bases in between. CDR3 sequence reads: CASSQAEVGFIGELFF. CDR3 bases: TGTGCCAGCAGTCAAGCGGAAGTCGGGTTTATCGGGGAGCTGTTTTTT.

This clone has a single count. A much larger clonotype is one base distant, so this may be a read error. This sample includes further DNA sequences coding for the same CDR3. The chain couples TRBV9 to TRBJ1-1, with D maybe TRBD1 (5 bases). This CDR3 spans 13 amino acids. Germline CDR1 is SGDLS and CDR2 is YYNGEE. V lost 2 bases to trimming and J lost 4 bases, with 9 bases between them. The DNA for the CDR3 is TGTGCCAGCAGCGTTGGGGGGACCACTGAAGCTTTCTTT. Its translation: CASSVGGTTEAFF. Together with reference TRBV9 and TRBJ1-1, the CDR3 gives the full variable domain: DSGVTQTPKHLITATGQRVTLRCSPRSGDLSVYWYQQSLDQGLQFLIQYYNGEERAKGNILERFSAQQFPDLHSELNLSSLELGDSALYFCASSVGGTTEAFFGQGTRLTVV.

The sample holds one count of this clone. The chain combines TRBV9 with TRBJ2-7, with a tentative D call TRBD2 (5 bases). V shed 1 base and J shed 1 base, with 15 bases lying between them. CDR3 length: 16 residues. CDR1 and CDR2 (germline): SGDLS, YYNGEE. CDR3 in amino acids: CASSVSSGGGSYEQYF. The CDR3 DNA reads TGTGCCAGCAGCGTATCATCCGGCGGAGGTTCCTACGAGCAGTACTTC.

Remarks on this clone: At the DNA level, this CDR3 is encoded by other sequences in the same sample as well. The chain combines TRBV5-1 with TRBJ1-1; D is ambiguous. The CDR3 spans 11 residues. Germline CDR1 and CDR2: SGHRS and YFSETQ. Trimming left V 4 bases short and J 8 bases short, with 9 bases between. CDR3 sequence reads: CASSLGREAFF. The CDR3 DNA reads as TGCGCCAGCAGCCTAGGGAGGGAAGCTTTCTTT. Complete variable domain (other parts from reference TRBV5-1 and TRBJ1-1): KAGVTQTPRYLIKTRGQQVTLSCSPISGHRSVSWYQQTPGQGLQFLFEYFSETQRNKGNFPGRFSGRQFSNSRSEMNVSTLELGDSALYLCASSLGREAFFGQGTRLTVV.

This chain links TRBV2 with TRBJ2-7, with 12 bases identical to TRBD1. The CDR3 is made up of 18 amino acids. Germline CDR1 reads SNHLY; CDR2 reads FYNNEI. V lost 7 bases to trimming and J lost 2 bases; unmatched junction nucleotides: 15. The CDR3 region is CASISIPPGDRGPYEQYF. The CDR3 region has the DNA TGTGCCAGCATTTCTATCCCCCCAGGGGACAGGGGGCCCTACGAGCAGTACTTC. Supplemented by reference TRBV2 and TRBJ2-7, the full variable domain reads EPEVTQTPSHQVTQMGQEVILRCVPISNHLYFYWYRQILGQKVEFLVSFYNNEISEKSEIFDDQFSVERPDGSNFTLKIRSTKLEDSAMYFCASISIPPGDRGPYEQYFGPGTRLTVT.

The chain is built from TRBV7-9 and TRBJ1-5; D is uncertain. CDR1 and CDR2 (germline): SEHNR, FQNEAQ (reference sequence). CDR3 size: 15 residues. Trimming removed 2 bases from V and 6 bases from J, with 14 bases in between. The CDR3 sequence: CASSLSSSGGQPQHF. The CDR3 bases are TGTGCCAGCAGCTTATCGAGCTCGGGTGGTCAGCCCCAGCATTTT.

The V call is TRBV4-1, the J call TRBJ1-5, with TRBD1 as a possible D gene (6 bases). This CDR3 has 17 residues. Deletions cut 4 bases from V and 2 bases from J, with 18 bases between. Germline V lookup: CDR1 MGHRA, CDR2 YSYEKL. The CDR3 bases are TGCGCCAGCAGCCCCCGAATCAGGGGTGGCGGCAATCAGCCCCAGCATTTT. Encoded protein: CASSPRIRGGGNQPQHF.